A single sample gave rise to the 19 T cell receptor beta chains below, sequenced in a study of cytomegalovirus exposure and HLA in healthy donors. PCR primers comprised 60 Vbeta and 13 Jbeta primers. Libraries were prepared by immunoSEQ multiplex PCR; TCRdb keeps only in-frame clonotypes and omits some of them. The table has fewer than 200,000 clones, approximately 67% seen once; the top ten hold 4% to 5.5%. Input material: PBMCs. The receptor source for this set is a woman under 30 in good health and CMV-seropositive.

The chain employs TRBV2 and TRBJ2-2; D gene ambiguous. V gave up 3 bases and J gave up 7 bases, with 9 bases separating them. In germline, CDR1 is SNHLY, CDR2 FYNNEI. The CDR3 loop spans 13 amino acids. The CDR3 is CASSDIQVGELFF. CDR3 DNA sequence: TGTGCCAGCAGTGATATTCAGGTCGGGGAGCTGTTTTTT.

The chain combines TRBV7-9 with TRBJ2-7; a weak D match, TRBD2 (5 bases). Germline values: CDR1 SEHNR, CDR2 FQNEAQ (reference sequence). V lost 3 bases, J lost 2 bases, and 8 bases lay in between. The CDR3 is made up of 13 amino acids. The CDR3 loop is CASSFGSTYEQYF. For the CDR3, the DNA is TGTGCCAGCAGCTTTGGGAGTACCTACGAGCAGTACTTC.

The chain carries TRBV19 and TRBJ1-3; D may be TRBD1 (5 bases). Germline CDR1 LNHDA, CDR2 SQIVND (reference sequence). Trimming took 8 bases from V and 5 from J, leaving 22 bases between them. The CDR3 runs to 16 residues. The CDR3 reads CASGETPTGFRNTIYF. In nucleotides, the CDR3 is TGTGCCAGTGGGGAAACACCAACAGGTTTTCGAAACACCATATATTTT.

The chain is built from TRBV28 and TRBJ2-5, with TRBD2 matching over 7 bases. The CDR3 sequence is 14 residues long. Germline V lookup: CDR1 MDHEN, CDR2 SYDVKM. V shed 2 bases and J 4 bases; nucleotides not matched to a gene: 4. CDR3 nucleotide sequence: TGTGCCAGCAGTTTACTCCCGGGAGGAGAGACCCAGTACTTC. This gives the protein CASSLLPGGETQYF.

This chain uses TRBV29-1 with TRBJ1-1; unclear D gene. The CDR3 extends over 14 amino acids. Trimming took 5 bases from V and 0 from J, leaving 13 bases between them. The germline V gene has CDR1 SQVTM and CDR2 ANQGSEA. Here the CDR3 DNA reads TGCAGCGTTATTCAACAGAGCATGAACACTGAAGCTTTCTTT. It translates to CSVIQQSMNTEAFF.

This CDR3 is CASSQGTYQKRGTEAFF. Written as DNA, the CDR3 is TGCGCCAGCAGCCAAGGTACCTATCAGAAAAGGGGCACTGAAGCTTTCTTT. The rearrangement joins TRBV4-1 to TRBJ1-1; D possibly corresponds to TRBD1 (5 bases). This CDR3 region has 17 residues. The germline gives CDR1 MGHRA, CDR2 YSYEKL. V lost 1 base to trimming and J lost 4 bases, with 19 bases between them.

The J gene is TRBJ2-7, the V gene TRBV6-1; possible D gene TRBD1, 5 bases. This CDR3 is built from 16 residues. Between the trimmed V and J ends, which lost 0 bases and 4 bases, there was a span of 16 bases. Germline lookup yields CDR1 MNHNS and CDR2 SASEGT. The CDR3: CASSEAYAQGRYEQYF. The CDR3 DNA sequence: TGTGCCAGCAGTGAAGCGTACGCCCAGGGTCGGTACGAGCAGTACTTC.

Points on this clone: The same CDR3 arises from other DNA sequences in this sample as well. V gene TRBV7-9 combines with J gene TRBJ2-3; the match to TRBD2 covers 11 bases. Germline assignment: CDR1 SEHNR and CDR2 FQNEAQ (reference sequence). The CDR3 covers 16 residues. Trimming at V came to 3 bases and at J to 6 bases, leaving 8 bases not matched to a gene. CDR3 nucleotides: TGTGCCAGCAGCTTGATAGGGACTAGCGGATCTGATACGCAGTATTTT. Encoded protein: CASSLIGTSGSDTQYF. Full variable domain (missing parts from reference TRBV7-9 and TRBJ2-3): DTGVSQNPRHKITKRGQNVTFRCDPISEHNRLYWYRQTLGQGPEFLTYFQNEAQLEKSRLLSDRFSAERPKGSFSTLEIQRTEQGDSAMYLCASSLIGTSGSDTQYFGPGTRLTVL.

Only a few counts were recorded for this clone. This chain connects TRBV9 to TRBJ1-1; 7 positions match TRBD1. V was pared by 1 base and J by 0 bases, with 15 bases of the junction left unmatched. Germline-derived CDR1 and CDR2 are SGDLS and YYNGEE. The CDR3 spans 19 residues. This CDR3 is CASSVSRDRAYYMNTEAFF. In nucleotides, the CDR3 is TGTGCCAGCAGCGTAAGTAGGGACAGAGCCTACTACATGAACACTGAAGCTTTCTTT.

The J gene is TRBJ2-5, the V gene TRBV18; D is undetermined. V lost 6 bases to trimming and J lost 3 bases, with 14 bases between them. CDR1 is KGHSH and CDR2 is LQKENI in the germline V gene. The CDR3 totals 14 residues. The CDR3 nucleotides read TGTGCCAGCTCCCGAATCCGGGTGGAAGAGACCCAGTACTTC. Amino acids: CASSRIRVEETQYF.

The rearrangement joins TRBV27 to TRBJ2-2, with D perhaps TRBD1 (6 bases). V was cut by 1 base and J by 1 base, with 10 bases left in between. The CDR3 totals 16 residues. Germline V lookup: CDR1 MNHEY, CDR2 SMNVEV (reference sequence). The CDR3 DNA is TGTGCCAGCAGTTTATTTGAGGGACAGAACACCGGGGAGCTGTTTTTT. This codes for CASSLFEGQNTGELFF.

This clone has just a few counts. The CDR3 DNA reads as TGTGCCAGTAGTAGAGGGGGACTAGCGGGAGATGAGGAGACCCAGTACTTC. It codes for CASSRGGLAGDEETQYF. This sequence joins TRBV19 and TRBJ2-5, with 14 positions matching TRBD2. Trimming removed 4 bases from V and 5 bases from J; junction bases left unmatched: 9. The CDR3 contains 17 residues. Germline V gene data show CDR1 as LNHDA and CDR2 as SQIVND (reference sequence).

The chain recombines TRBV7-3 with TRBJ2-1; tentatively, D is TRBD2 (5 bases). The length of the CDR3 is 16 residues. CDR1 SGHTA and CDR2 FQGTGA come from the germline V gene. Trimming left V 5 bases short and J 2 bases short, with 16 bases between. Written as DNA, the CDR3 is TGTGCCAGCAGCCCGCTCACGGGGATCCCCTACAATGAGCAGTTCTTC. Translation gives CASSPLTGIPYNEQFF.

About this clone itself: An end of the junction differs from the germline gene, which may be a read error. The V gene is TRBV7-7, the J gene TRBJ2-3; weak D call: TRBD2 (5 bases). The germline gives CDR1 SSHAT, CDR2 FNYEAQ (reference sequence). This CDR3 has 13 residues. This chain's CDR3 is CASSFGVRDTQYF. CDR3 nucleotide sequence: TGTGCTAGCAGCTTCGGGGTGCGAGATACGCAGTATTTT.

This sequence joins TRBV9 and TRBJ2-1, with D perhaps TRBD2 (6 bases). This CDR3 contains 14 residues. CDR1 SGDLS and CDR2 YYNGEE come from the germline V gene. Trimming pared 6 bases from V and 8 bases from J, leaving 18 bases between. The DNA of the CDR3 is TGTGCCAGCAACGGCCGGGACTCTGGCTATGAGCAGTTCTTC. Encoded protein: CASNGRDSGYEQFF.

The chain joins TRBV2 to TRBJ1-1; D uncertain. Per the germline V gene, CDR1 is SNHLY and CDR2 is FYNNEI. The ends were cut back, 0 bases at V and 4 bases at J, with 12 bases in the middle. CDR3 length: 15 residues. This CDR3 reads CASSEAPGLGTEAFF. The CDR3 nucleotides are TGTGCCAGCAGTGAAGCCCCGGGATTAGGCACTGAAGCTTTCTTT.

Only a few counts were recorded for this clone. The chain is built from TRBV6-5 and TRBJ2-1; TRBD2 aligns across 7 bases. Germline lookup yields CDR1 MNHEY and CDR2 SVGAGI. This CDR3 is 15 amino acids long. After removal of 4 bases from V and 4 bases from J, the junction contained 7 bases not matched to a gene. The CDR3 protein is CASSLGGVTYNEQFF. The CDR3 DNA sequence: TGTGCCAGCAGTTTGGGGGGGGTGACATACAATGAGCAGTTCTTC.

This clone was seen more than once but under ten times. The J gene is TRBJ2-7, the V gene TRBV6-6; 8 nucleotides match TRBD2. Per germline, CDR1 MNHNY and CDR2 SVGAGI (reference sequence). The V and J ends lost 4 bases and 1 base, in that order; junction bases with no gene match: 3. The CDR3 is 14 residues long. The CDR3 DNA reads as TGTGCCAGCAGTTTGCGGGGGGTTTCCTACGAGCAGTACTTC. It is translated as CASSLRGVSYEQYF.

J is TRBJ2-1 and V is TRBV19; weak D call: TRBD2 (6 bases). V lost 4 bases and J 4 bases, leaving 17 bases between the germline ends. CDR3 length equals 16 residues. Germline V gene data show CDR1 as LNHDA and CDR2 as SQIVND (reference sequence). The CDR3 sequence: CASSTHPSVGYNEQFF. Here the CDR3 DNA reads TGTGCCAGTAGTACCCACCCTAGCGTCGGTTACAATGAGCAGTTCTTC.